This T cell receptor beta chain was observed in a study of long-term antiretroviral therapy in people with HIV. Study observations and caveats: Spans of CDR3 length were tighter for HIV repertoires than for controls. Clonotypes expanded prior to ART showed repertoire dominance at all sampled time points.

This was the immunoSEQ v3.0 assay at survey level. Sequencing aimed to cover about 40,000-55,000 T-cell genomes per sample. Produced via immunoSEQ multiplex PCR; TCRdb's table is partial and in-frame only. Of some 26,000 clones listed, about 80% were seen once; the top ten hold about 11%. This clone turned up a few times. Its antigen is not identified. The CDR3 totals 15 residues. Germline assignment: CDR1 LNHDA and CDR2 SQIVND (reference sequence). The V and J ends lost 4 bases and 10 bases, in that order; junction bases with no gene match: 10. The rearrangement links TRBV19 to TRBJ1-6; TRBD1 matches 7 bases. The specimen comprised unsorted PBMCs, sampled 1.1 years before starting antiretroviral therapy. The TCR sequence derives from a woman between 40 and 50 years old with HIV. CDR3 region: CASSSGGQRGSPLHF. CDR3 nucleotides: TGTGCCAGTAGTAGCGGGGGACAGCGAGGGTCACCCCTCCACTTT. The complete variable domain, with remaining parts taken from reference TRBV19 and TRBJ1-6, reads DGGITQSPKYLFRKEGQNVTLSCEQNLNHDAMYWYRQDPGQGLRLIYYSQIVNDFQKGDIAEGYSVSREKKESFPLTVTSAQKNPTAFYLCASSSGGQRGSPLHFGNGTRLTVT.